These T cell receptor beta chains were read from a single sample in a study of early T cells in non-severe SARS-CoV-2 infection. TCRdb recomputed calls from the 5' RACE reads with MiXCR, one row per CDR3 protein. The profile shows 55,000 to 70,000 distinct CDR3 sequences, roughly 4.8% of them singletons. The sequencing here drew on whole blood, taken at baseline. The receptors were sampled from an adult who was a healthcare worker with PCR-confirmed SARS-CoV-2 infection or an uninfected control (not recorded which). The donor label of this sample is uncertain. Each CDR3 is given with its conserved first and last residue. D genes are given only for firm matches. Size values are once, few and many counts, or a class for expanded clones, and some rows have none.

d_gene	abundance	v_gene	j_gene	CDR3nt	CDR3aa
NA	NA	TRBV7-6	TRBJ2-7	TGTGCCAGCAGCGGACGGGGGCGCGGCGAGCAGTACTTC	CASSGRGRGEQYF
NA	NA	TRBV28	TRBJ2-3	TGTGCCAGCAACATGTTGGGTCCTCCTTCGGCAGATACGCAGTATTTT	CASNMLGPPSADTQYF
NA	many	TRBV20-1	TRBJ1-2	TGCACCGTGGACAGAGCTAACTATGGCTACACCTTC	CTVDRANYGYTF
TRBD1	NA	TRBV28	TRBJ2-7	TGTGCCAGCAGCCGGGACAGGGCATCATACGAGCAGTACTTC	CASSRDRASYEQYF
NA	many	TRBV20-1	TRBJ1-2	TGCAGTGCCGTCGATAGCGACTATGGCTACACCTTC	CSAVDSDYGYTF
NA	few	TRBV7-7	TRBJ1-1	TGTGCTAGCATCCCTTTGAGGGGGGCGAGGGCGTCTGAAGCTTTCTTT	CASIPLRGARASEAFF
NA	NA	TRBV6-2/TRBV6-3	TRBJ1-5	TGTGCCAGCACCCAGGACGGGGTCCAGCCCCAGCATTTT	CASTQDGVQPQHF
TRBD1	many	TRBV18	TRBJ1-4	TGTGCCAGCTCACCGACCGGGACAGGGGGCGCAGGTGAAAAACTGTTTTTT	CASSPTGTGGAGEKLFF
NA	NA	TRBV7-9	TRBJ1-1	TGTGCCAGCAGCTTAGAAGAAGGATCTTTCTTT	CASSLEEGSFF
TRBD1	many	TRBV7-2	TRBJ2-4	TGTGCCAGCAACCTAAGGGGGCTGGGGGAAAACATTCAGTACTTC	CASNLRGLGENIQYF
NA	many	TRBV29-1	TRBJ1-2	TGCAGCGTTTTCCGGGGGACCGATGGCTACACCTTC	CSVFRGTDGYTF
NA	NA	TRBV7-9	TRBJ2-6	TGTGCCAGCAGCTTAAGCGATGGGGCCAACGTCCTGACTTTC	CASSLSDGANVLTF
NA	many	TRBV6-5	TRBJ1-1	TGTGCCAGCAGTCCCTTTGACCGTTTAACTGAAGCTTTCTTT	CASSPFDRLTEAFF
TRBD1	many	TRBV12-3/TRBV12-4	TRBJ2-6	TGTGCCAGCAAAGGGACAGGGTACGCTGGGGCCAACGTCCTGACTTTC	CASKGTGYAGANVLTF
NA	NA	TRBV5-5	TRBJ1-1	TGTGCCAGCAGCTTCGACGCATTGTCTTCGGGCAGGGCTTTCTTT	CASSFDALSSGRAFF
TRBD2	NA	TRBV7-3	TRBJ2-7	TGTGCCAGCAGCTCTAGCGGGGGGGCCGAAGAGCAGTACTTC	CASSSSGGAEEQYF
TRBD1	many	TRBV7-2	TRBJ1-2	TGTGCCAGCAGCTCCGGACAGGGGGACTATGGCTACACCTTC	CASSSGQGDYGYTF
TRBD1	few	TRBV5-8	TRBJ2-5	TGTGCCAGCAGCCCCGGAACGGGACAGGGCCTCAGGGAGACCCAGTACTTC	CASSPGTGQGLRETQYF
NA	NA	TRBV12-3/TRBV12-4	TRBJ1-3	TGTGCCAGCAGTGGGCGGATGCCCTCTGGAAACACCATATATTTT	CASSGRMPSGNTIYF
TRBD1	few	TRBV6-1	TRBJ2-1	TGTGCCAGCAGTCCCCTGACAGGGTCCTCCTACAATGAGCAGTTCTTC	CASSPLTGSSYNEQFF
NA	many	TRBV28	TRBJ2-7	TGTGCCAGCACCCGGACAGTCTTAACCTACGAGCAGTACTTC	CASTRTVLTYEQYF
NA	NA	TRBV7-2	TRBJ1-1	TGTGCCAGCAGCTTAGGCGCAGCCAACACTGTAGCTTTCTTT	CASSLGAANTVAFF
NA	few	TRBV28	TRBJ2-3	TGTGCCAGCAGTTTCCGTTCGGCGGGCCTCACAGATACGCAGTATTTT	CASSFRSAGLTDTQYF
NA	few	TRBV12-3/TRBV12-4	TRBJ1-1	TGTGCCAGCAGTTCCCAGGGGTTGATGAACACTGAAGCTTTCTTT	CASSSQGLMNTEAFF
TRBD1	many	TRBV12-3/TRBV12-4	TRBJ1-1	TGTGCCAGCAGTCCCCGGGACAGGAACACTGAAGCTTTCTTT	CASSPRDRNTEAFF
NA	NA	TRBV6-6	TRBJ1-1	TGTGCCAGCAGTAGCTCCACCAGGGCCAGAAACACTGAAGCTTTCTTT	CASSSSTRARNTEAFF
TRBD2	NA	TRBV2	TRBJ2-5	TGTGCCAGCAGTGGTCTAGCGGGATCCCAAGAGACCCAGTACTTC	CASSGLAGSQETQYF
NA	NA	TRBV5-1	TRBJ1-2	TGCGCCAGCAGAAGTGACAGTTGGGCCTATGGCTACACCTTC	CASRSDSWAYGYTF
NA	many	TRBV30	TRBJ1-6	TGTGCCTGGAGGTCGGGTGGAGGGTTCAATTCACCCCTCCACTTT	CAWRSGGGFNSPLHF
NA	few	TRBV28	TRBJ2-7	TGTGCCAGCAGCCGTCGACAGGAAAAAACGGTCGAGCAGTACTTC	CASSRRQEKTVEQYF
TRBD2	few	TRBV12-5	TRBJ2-1	TGTGCTAGTGGTTTCGGACTAGCGGGGGCCCCTACCTACAATGAGCAGTTCTTC	CASGFGLAGAPTYNEQFF
NA	many	TRBV20-1	TRBJ2-3	TGCAGTGCCACAGGGGGGGGCACAGATACGCAGTATTTT	CSATGGGTDTQYF
NA	few	TRBV20-1	TRBJ1-1	TGCAGTGCTTATTTTACCGGGACGGCAAACACTGAAGCTTTCTTT	CSAYFTGTANTEAFF
TRBD1	few	TRBV5-1	TRBJ2-1	TGCGCCAGCAGCTTGTCGGGACAGAACTACAATGAGCAGTTCTTC	CASSLSGQNYNEQFF
TRBD1	NA	TRBV28	TRBJ1-2	TGTGCCAGCCAGACAGGGGGCGGCTATGGCTACACCTTC	CASQTGGGYGYTF
TRBD1	few	TRBV29-1	TRBJ1-1	TGCAGCGTTTCAGGGACAGGGGGTTACCCGAGCAGAATGAACACTGAAGCTTTCTTT	CSVSGTGGYPSRMNTEAFF
NA	many	TRBV4-2	TRBJ2-7	TGTGCCAGCAGCGTACCCCTAGGGGCCTCAGAGCAGTACTTC	CASSVPLGASEQYF
NA	NA	TRBV5-1	TRBJ2-7	TGCGCCAGCAGCCCCCGACAGGTAGAGCACGAGCAGTACTTC	CASSPRQVEHEQYF
NA	many	TRBV25-1	TRBJ1-2	TGTGCCAGCAGTGTGGGGAACTATGGCTACACCTTC	CASSVGNYGYTF